These 14 T cell receptor beta chains originate from one sample sequenced in a study of cytomegalovirus exposure and HLA in healthy donors. 60 Vbeta and 13 Jbeta primers were used in PCR. TCRdb's copy holds only in-frame clones and misses some; the assay was immunoSEQ multiplex PCR. Altogether approximately 150,000 clones are present, over 75% being singletons, with the ten largest covering 1.5% to 2%. The source material was PBMCs. All receptors derive from a woman aged 25-40 years in good health and CMV-seronegative.

V usage is TRBV11-2 and J usage is TRBJ1-4; D is undetermined. The V end lost 3 bases, the J end lost 7 bases, and 3 bases lay between the germline ends. CDR1 is SGHAT and CDR2 is FQNNGV in the germline V gene. The CDR3 spans 11 residues. CDR3 DNA sequence: TGTGCCAGCAGCTTTAGTGAAAAACTGTTTTTT. Translation: CASSFSEKLFF.

This clone was observed once. The CDR3 loop reads CASSFGGSGNTIYF. CDR3 nucleotide sequence: TGTGCCAGCAGCTTTGGAGGCTCTGGAAACACCATATATTTT. The chain carries TRBV5-8 and TRBJ1-3; no reliable D call. Germline loops: CDR1 SGHTS, CDR2 YDEGEE. The CDR3 totals 14 residues. V lost 2 bases, J lost 0 bases, and 6 bases lay in between. The variable domain in full, completed from reference TRBV5-8 and TRBJ1-3, reads EAGVTQSPTHLIKTRGQQATLRCSPISGHTSVYWYQQALGLGLQFLLWYDEGEERNRGNFPPRFSGRQFPNYSSELNVNALELEDSALYLCASSFGGSGNTIYFGEGSWLTVV.

The V and J genes are TRBV4-1 and TRBJ2-5; TRBD2 aligns across 9 bases. V trimming: 3 bases; J trimming: 3 bases; junction bases outside the gene matches: 11. Germline CDR1 is MGHRA and CDR2 is YSYEKL. The CDR3 loop spans 17 amino acids. CDR3 protein: CASSHSLAGVYEETQYF. In DNA form, the CDR3 reads TGCGCCAGCAGCCATTCCTTAGCGGGGGTATACGAAGAGACCCAGTACTTC.

The chain joins TRBV7-9 to TRBJ2-7, with D possibly matching TRBD1 (5 bases). The ends were cut back, 1 base at V and 3 bases at J, with 13 bases in the middle. There are 15 residues in the CDR3. The germline V gene encodes CDR1 SEHNR and CDR2 FQNEAQ (reference sequence). The CDR3 protein is CASSLGQGQIYEQYF. In DNA form, the CDR3 reads TGTGCCAGCAGCTTAGGGCAGGGTCAAATCTACGAGCAGTACTTC. Using reference TRBV7-9 and TRBJ2-7 for the parts outside the CDR3, the full variable domain is DTGVSQNPRHKITKRGQNVTFRCDPISEHNRLYWYRQTLGQGPEFLTYFQNEAQLEKSRLLSDRFSAERPKGSFSTLEIQRTEQGDSAMYLCASSLGQGQIYEQYFGPGTRLTVT.

V is TRBV9 and J is TRBJ2-2; D not certain. V lost 1 base and J lost 0, with 10 bases in between. Germline V gene data show CDR1 as SGDLS and CDR2 as YYNGEE. The CDR3 spans 16 residues. The CDR3 is CASSVSVGANTGELFF. The CDR3 DNA follows: TGTGCCAGCAGCGTATCTGTGGGCGCGAACACCGGGGAGCTGTTTTTT.

In regard to this clone: Other DNA sequences in the sample encode the same CDR3. The V and J genes are TRBV29-1 and TRBJ1-1, with 9 bases lining up with TRBD1. Trimming took 7 bases from V and 5 from J; bases not matched to a gene: 8. Germline-derived CDR1 and CDR2 are SQVTM and ANQGSEA. The CDR3 length is 13 residues. The CDR3 spells CSASSGTGTEAFF. The CDR3 DNA follows: TGCAGCGCCTCATCCGGGACAGGGACTGAAGCTTTCTTT.

The chain has TRBV5-6 and TRBJ2-1; 9 bases are a match to TRBD1. The junction had 15 bases not matched to a gene; V was cut back by 4 bases and J by 10 bases. CDR1 and CDR2 (germline): SGHDT, YYEEEE. This CDR3 contains 16 residues. CDR3 region: CASSPLTGGLAGEQFF. The CDR3 coding sequence is TGTGCCAGCAGCCCTTTAACAGGGGGCCTAGCAGGGGAGCAGTTCTTC.

In its sample, this clone was seen a few times. The rearrangement uses TRBV5-1 and TRBJ1-2; D remains unclear. The V end was cut by 4 bases, the J end by 8 bases, with 9 bases between. The CDR3 is made up of 11 amino acids. Germline assignment: CDR1 SGHRS and CDR2 YFSETQ. CDR3 sequence reads: CASSGGGGYTF. The CDR3 DNA sequence: TGCGCCAGCAGCGGCGGCGGGGGCTACACCTTC. Looking up the rest from reference TRBV5-1 and TRBJ1-2 gives the full variable domain: KAGVTQTPRYLIKTRGQQVTLSCSPISGHRSVSWYQQTPGQGLQFLFEYFSETQRNKGNFPGRFSGRQFSNSRSEMNVSTLELGDSALYLCASSGGGGYTFGSGTRLTVV.

The chain employs TRBV9 and TRBJ2-7; D unresolved. V lost 0 bases to trimming and J lost 0 bases, with 10 bases between them. Germline-derived CDR1 and CDR2 are SGDLS and YYNGEE. CDR3 size: 15 residues. The CDR3: CASSVAPNYSYEQYF. The CDR3 DNA reads TGTGCCAGCAGCGTAGCCCCAAACTACTCCTACGAGCAGTACTTC.

V gene TRBV4-1 combines with J gene TRBJ2-5, with unresolved D. V dropped 0 bases and J dropped 1 base, with 9 bases sitting between them. The CDR3 is 15 amino acids. Germline assignment: CDR1 MGHRA and CDR2 YSYEKL. CDR3 region: CASSQEQTAQETQYF. In nucleotides, the CDR3 is TGCGCCAGCAGCCAAGAGCAAACAGCCCAAGAGACCCAGTACTTC.

V gene TRBV30 combines with J gene TRBJ2-3, with 11 bases identical to TRBD2. Per germline, CDR1 GTSNPN and CDR2 SVGIG (reference sequence). This CDR3 has 12 amino acids. Germline trimming cut 8 bases from V and 7 bases from J; bases unmatched to any gene: 5. CDR3 nucleotides: TGTGCCGGTCGACTAGCGGGGAATACGCAGTATTTT. This codes for CAGRLAGNTQYF.

The chain recombines TRBV2 with TRBJ1-1; TRBD1 aligns across 8 bases. CDR1 is SNHLY, CDR2 FYNNEI, per germline. This CDR3 region has 13 residues. V trimming: 2 bases; J trimming: 7 bases; junction bases outside the gene matches: 3. This CDR3 reads CASSEQGAREAFF. The CDR3 DNA reads as TGTGCCAGCAGTGAACAGGGGGCTCGTGAAGCTTTCTTT.

Concerning this clone itself: The same CDR3 also results from other DNA sequences found in this sample. Here the CDR3 reads CASSLGQGNTGELFF. CDR3 nucleotide sequence: TGCGCCAGCAGCTTAGGACAGGGCAACACCGGGGAGCTGTTTTTT. The rearrangement links TRBV5-1 to TRBJ2-2, with 8 positions matching TRBD1. Germline-derived CDR1 and CDR2 are SGHRS and YFSETQ. The V segment lost 2 bases and the J segment 2 bases; nucleotides outside the gene matches: 2. This CDR3 comprises 15 residues. Using reference TRBV5-1 and TRBJ2-2 for the parts outside the CDR3, the full variable domain is KAGVTQTPRYLIKTRGQQVTLSCSPISGHRSVSWYQQTPGQGLQFLFEYFSETQRNKGNFPGRFSGRQFSNSRSEMNVSTLELGDSALYLCASSLGQGNTGELFFGEGSRLTVL.

Only a few counts were recorded for this clone. This chain joins TRBV4-3 and TRBJ2-1; 12 bases are shared with TRBD2. V trimming: 5 bases; J trimming: 7 bases; junction bases outside the gene matches: 18. Germline V gene sequence: CDR1 LGHNA, CDR2 YSLEER. The CDR3 has 19 residues. CDR3 DNA: TGCGCCAGCAGCTCTACTAGCGGGAGGAAGGGTGGGGCAGGGAATGAGCAGTTCTTC. Translated: CASSSTSGRKGGAGNEQFF.